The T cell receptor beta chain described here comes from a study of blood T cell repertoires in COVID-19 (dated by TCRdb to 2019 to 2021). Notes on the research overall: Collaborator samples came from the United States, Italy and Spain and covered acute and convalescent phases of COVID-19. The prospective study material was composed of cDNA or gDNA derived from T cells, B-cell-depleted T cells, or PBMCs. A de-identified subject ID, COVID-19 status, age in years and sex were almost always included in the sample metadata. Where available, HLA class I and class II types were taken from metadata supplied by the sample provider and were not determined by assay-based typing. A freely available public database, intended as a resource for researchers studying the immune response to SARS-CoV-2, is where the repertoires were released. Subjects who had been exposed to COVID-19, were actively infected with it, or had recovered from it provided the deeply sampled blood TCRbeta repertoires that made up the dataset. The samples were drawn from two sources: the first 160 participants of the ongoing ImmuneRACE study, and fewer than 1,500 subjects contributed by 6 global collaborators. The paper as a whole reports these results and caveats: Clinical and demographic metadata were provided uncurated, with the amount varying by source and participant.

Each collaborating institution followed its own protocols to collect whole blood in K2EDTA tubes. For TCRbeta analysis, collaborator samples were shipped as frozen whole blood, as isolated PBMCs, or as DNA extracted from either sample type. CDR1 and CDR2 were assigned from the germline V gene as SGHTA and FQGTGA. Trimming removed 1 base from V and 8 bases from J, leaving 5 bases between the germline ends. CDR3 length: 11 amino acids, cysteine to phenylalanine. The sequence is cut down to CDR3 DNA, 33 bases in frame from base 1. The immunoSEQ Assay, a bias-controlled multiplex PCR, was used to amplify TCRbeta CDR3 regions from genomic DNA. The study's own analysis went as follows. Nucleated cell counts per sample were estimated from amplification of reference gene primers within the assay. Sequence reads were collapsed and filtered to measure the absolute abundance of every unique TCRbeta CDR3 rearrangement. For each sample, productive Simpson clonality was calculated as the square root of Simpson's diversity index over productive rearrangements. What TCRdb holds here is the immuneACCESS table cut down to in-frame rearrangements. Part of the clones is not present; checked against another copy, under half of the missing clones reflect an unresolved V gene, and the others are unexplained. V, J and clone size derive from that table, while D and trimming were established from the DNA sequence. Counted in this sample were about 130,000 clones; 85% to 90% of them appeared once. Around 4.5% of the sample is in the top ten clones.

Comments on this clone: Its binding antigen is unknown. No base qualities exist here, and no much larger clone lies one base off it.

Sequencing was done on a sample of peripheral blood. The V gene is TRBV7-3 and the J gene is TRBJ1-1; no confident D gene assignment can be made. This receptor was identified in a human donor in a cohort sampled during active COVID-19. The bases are TGTGCCAGCAGCTTAAGGAGGGAAGCTTTCTTT. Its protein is CASSLRREAFF.